A single sample is the source of the 5 T cell receptor beta chains below, sequenced in a study of human T cells and chemical hapten exposure. From the RACE reads, TCRdb called clonotypes with MiXCR, one entry per CDR3 protein. The table shows about 120,000 distinct CDR3 sequences, with roughly 12% occurring only once. As for time point: patch test 1, 2 weeks after DPC sensitization. Treatment noted: therapeutic diphenylcyclopropenone sensitization with weekly scalp DPC. Sequenced material: whole blood, taken in connection with sensitization to the hapten diphenylcyclopropenone (DPC). All receptors derive from a woman aged 45-59 years with alopecia areata. Some clones in this sample may be carry-over from other donors' samples.

The chain is built from TRBV5-1 and TRBJ2-1; 8 nucleotides match TRBD2. J gave up 6 bases and V 4 bases, and 12 bases lay outside the gene matches. CDR1 is SGHRS and CDR2 is YFSETQ in the germline V gene. This CDR3 contains 16 residues. For the CDR3, the DNA is TGCGCCAGCAGCCAAACTAGCGGACCAACCCCCAATGAGCAGTTCTTC. Protein sequence: CASSQTSGPTPNEQFF.

The V and J genes are TRBV6-5 and TRBJ2-3; 10 positions agree with TRBD2. The CDR3 is 16 amino acids. Trimming at V came to 8 bases and at J to 7 bases, leaving 15 bases not matched to a gene. The germline gives CDR1 MNHEY, CDR2 SVGAGI. The CDR3 bases are TGTGCCAGCCGAAAGTTCCCTAGCGGGAGTATACATACGCAGTATTTT. It codes for CASRKFPSGSIHTQYF.

This clonotype occurred a few times. The gene calls are TRBV5-1 and TRBJ1-6; 12 positions match TRBD1. V dropped 3 bases and J dropped 0; count of bases not matched to a gene: 10. Germline values: CDR1 SGHRS, CDR2 YFSETQ. The length of the CDR3 is 20 residues. The CDR3 DNA reads TGCGCCAGCAGCTCAGGGACAGGGGGCCGGGGGAGCTCCTATAATTCACCCCTCCACTTT. Its translation is CASSSGTGGRGSSYNSPLHF.

This clonotype has just a few counts. This chain uses TRBV28 with TRBJ1-2; 9 positions match TRBD1. Germline loops: CDR1 MDHEN, CDR2 SYDVKM. V shed 6 bases, J shed 3 bases, and the junction held 2 bases outside the gene matches. The CDR3 covers 13 residues. The CDR3 loop is CASRQGAYYGYTF. The CDR3 DNA is TGTGCCAGCAGACAGGGGGCGTACTATGGCTACACCTTC.

The gene calls are TRBV5-1 and TRBJ2-6, with 7 bases identical to TRBD1. V dropped 0 bases and J dropped 1; count of bases not matched to a gene: 1. Germline loops: CDR1 SGHRS, CDR2 YFSETQ. The CDR3 loop spans 16 amino acids. This chain's CDR3 is CASSLDRGSGANVLTF. CDR3 DNA: TGCGCCAGCAGCTTGGACAGGGGATCTGGGGCCAACGTCCTGACTTTC.